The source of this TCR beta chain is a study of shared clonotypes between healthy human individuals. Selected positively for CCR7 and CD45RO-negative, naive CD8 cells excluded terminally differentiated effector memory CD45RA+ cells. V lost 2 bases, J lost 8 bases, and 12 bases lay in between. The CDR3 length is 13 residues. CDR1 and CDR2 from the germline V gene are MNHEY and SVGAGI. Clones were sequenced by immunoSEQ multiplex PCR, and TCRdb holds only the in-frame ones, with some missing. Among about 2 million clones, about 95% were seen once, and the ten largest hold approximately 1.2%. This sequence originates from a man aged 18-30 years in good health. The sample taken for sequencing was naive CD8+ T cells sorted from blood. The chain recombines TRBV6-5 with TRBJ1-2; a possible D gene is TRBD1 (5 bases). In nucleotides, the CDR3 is TGTGCCAGCAGTTACCATGGGGGGGAAGGCTACACCTTC. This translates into CASSYHGGEGYTF.